This paragraph covers one TCR beta chain sequence. What it recognizes is unknown. The junction and the germline gene differ at one end; a read error may be behind it. This sample is drawn from a study of read filtering for tumor transcriptome and immune sequencing. Study-level information: Among patients, roughly 17 were male and around 15 female, aged about 45 to 80 (mean around 61).

Germline V gives CDR1 SGHTA, CDR2 FQGNSA. This CDR3 has 16 amino acids. Overall study findings and caveats: About four fifths of IR-seq clonotypes had a single read, yet these held 3.5% to 4.5% of reads. Sorted CD138-negative bone marrow cells were not purified T cells.

The library was built from roughly 400 ng RNA with molecular barcoded adaptors for alpha/delta and beta/gamma chains. TCRdb processed the reads anew with MiXCR; each CDR3 protein has one entry. The sample has more than 100,000 distinct CDR3 sequences, roughly 13% seen once. The chain recombines TRBV7-2 with TRBJ2-6; 8 nucleotides line up with TRBD1. This TCR derives from a donor over 35 with multiple myeloma. Sequencing was carried out using a population of CD138-negative cells sorted from bone marrow. Here the CDR3 DNA reads TGTGCCAGCAACTCTGGACAGGGCGGTGGGGCCAACGTCCTGGCTTTC. It translates to CASNSGQGGGANVLAF.